Below are 20 T cell receptor beta chains sequenced from a single sample in a study of low-dose radiotherapy and immunotherapy resistance in tumors. With TRAV- and TRBV-specific primers, first-strand cDNA was made, covering the alpha and beta chains. TCR amplification used roughly 20 PCR cycles, a constant-region primer and a V-primer adapter. TCRdb reprocessed the reads via MiXCR and lists one record per CDR3 protein. Counted here are fewer than 20,000 distinct CDR3 sequences, approximately 79% occurring once; the ten biggest clones make up over 9.5%. Receptors were obtained from a human donor with advanced metastatic prostate, ovarian, gallbladder or colorectal cancer (not recorded which). This table probably holds off-target reads from a library built for another chain.

In nucleotides, the CDR3 is TGCAGCGTCGTAGTGACCGCGAACACTGAAGCTTTCTTT. This encodes CSVVVTANTEAFF. The rearrangement links TRBV29-1 to TRBJ1-1; D is unresolved. Germline V lookup: CDR1 SQVTM, CDR2 ANQGSEA. Deletions cut 6 bases from V and 1 base from J, with 12 bases between. CDR3 length: 13 residues.

This sequence joins TRBV24-1 and TRBJ2-1; 11 bases map to TRBD2. The ends lost 6 bases at V and 14 bases at J; junction bases unmatched: 8. The germline V gene encodes CDR1 KGHDR and CDR2 SFDVKD. CDR3 size: 13 residues. In DNA, the CDR3 is TGTGCCACCAGTTCCCTAGCGGGAGGAAAGGAGTTCTTC. Residues: CATSSLAGGKEFF.

The chain couples TRBV28 to TRBJ2-7; D is unclear. Germline V gene data show CDR1 as MDHEN and CDR2 as SYDVKM. CDR3 length: 11 amino acids. The germline V and J ends were trimmed by 8 bases and 4 bases, with 9 bases remaining between them. The CDR3 nucleotides read TGTGCCAGCCTTAGAGGTTACGAGCAGTACTTC. Translated, it gives CASLRGYEQYF.

The chain carries TRBV28 and TRBJ2-2, with D hard to call. This CDR3 is 12 amino acids long. Trimming left V 7 bases short and J 1 base short, with 4 bases between. CDR1 MDHEN and CDR2 SYDVKM come from the germline V gene. The CDR3 region has the DNA TGTGCCAGCAAGGAGAACACCGGGGAGCTGTTTTTT. Residues: CASKENTGELFF.

The chain joins TRBV4-3 to TRBJ2-5; tentatively, D is TRBD1 (6 bases). CDR3 length equals 15 residues. Per germline, CDR1 LGHNA and CDR2 YSLEER. Trimming cost V 1 base and J 3 bases, with 12 bases left between them. The CDR3 reads CASSQAGAGEETQYF. The CDR3 nucleotides read TGCGCCAGCAGCCAAGCCGGGGCAGGGGAAGAGACCCAGTACTTC.

The J gene is TRBJ2-2, the V gene TRBV12-3 or TRBV12-4, with 7 bases aligning to TRBD2. This CDR3 comprises 14 residues. The V segment lost 10 bases and the J segment 5 bases; nucleotides outside the gene matches: 10. CDR3 coding DNA: TGTGCCACCCGCAAGGGAGGGTCAACCGGGGAGCTGTTTTTT. Amino acids: CATRKGGSTGELFF.

The chain is built from TRBV20-1 and TRBJ2-1; D is ambiguous. Germline lookup yields CDR1 DFQATT and CDR2 SNEGSKA (reference sequence). Trimming removed 3 bases from V and 8 bases from J, with 14 bases in between. The CDR3 is 13 amino acids. The DNA for the CDR3 is TGCAGTGCTAGCGACCTCTATGATCATGAGCAGTTCTTC. Its protein product is CSASDLYDHEQFF.

J is TRBJ2-7 and V is TRBV2; 7 nucleotides line up with TRBD2. Germline CDR1 SNHLY, CDR2 FYNNEI. Unmatched junction bases numbered 6, after V lost 9 bases and J lost 1 base. The CDR3 has 13 amino acids. CDR3 coding DNA: TGTGCCAGGAGGACTAGTGGGTCCTACGAGCAGTACTTC. As protein: CARRTSGSYEQYF. The full variable domain, completed using reference TRBV2 and TRBJ2-7, is EPEVTQTPSHQVTQMGQEVILRCVPISNHLYFYWYRQILGQKVEFLVSFYNNEISEKSEIFDDQFSVERPDGSNFTLKIRSTKLEDSAMYFCARRTSGSYEQYFGPGTRLTVT.

The chain employs TRBV3-1 and TRBJ1-2; weak D call: TRBD1 (6 bases). Germline V gene data show CDR1 as LGHDT and CDR2 as YNNKEL (reference sequence). Deletions cut 4 bases from V and 7 bases from J, with 13 bases between. This CDR3 comprises 13 residues. The CDR3 DNA reads as TGTGCCAGCAGCCCCCGCAGGGGCTCTGGCTACACCTTC. It codes for CASSPRRGSGYTF.

The chain is built from TRBV19 and TRBJ2-2; 9 bases are a match to TRBD1. The CDR3 consists of 14 residues. Germline CDR1 reads LNHDA; CDR2 reads SQIVND (reference sequence). The J segment lost 7 bases and the V segment lost 7 bases, leaving 7 bases of the junction unmatched. The CDR3 is CASTHRGPVGELFF. As DNA, the CDR3 is TGTGCCAGTACTCACAGGGGGCCGGTCGGGGAGCTGTTTTTT.

This chain connects TRBV5-1 to TRBJ2-1; D might be TRBD1 or TRBD2, each matching 5 bases. Germline-derived CDR1 and CDR2 are SGHRS and YFSETQ. This CDR3 spans 15 amino acids. Trimming pared 5 bases from V and 6 bases from J, leaving 18 bases between. CDR3 residues: CASSPTQGAGNEQFF. The CDR3, as DNA: TGCGCCAGCAGTCCGACCCAGGGAGCAGGCAATGAGCAGTTCTTC.

Here the CDR3 DNA reads TGTGCCTGGAGTGCTGGGGCCTACGAGCAGTACTTC. Translating gives CAWSAGAYEQYF. The chain couples TRBV30 to TRBJ2-7; D ambiguous. Germline CDR1 and CDR2: GTSNPN and SVGIG (reference sequence). V dropped 1 base and J dropped 2 bases, with 6 bases sitting between them. The CDR3 runs 12 residues. The complete variable domain, with remaining parts taken from reference TRBV30 and TRBJ2-7, reads SQTIHQWPATLVQPVGSPLSLECTVEGTSNPNLYWYRQAAGRGLQLLFYSVGIGQISSEVPQNLSASRPQDRQFILSSKKLLLSDSGFYLCAWSAGAYEQYFGPGTRLTVT.

This chain links TRBV2 with TRBJ2-7; no clear D gene. CDR1 and CDR2 (germline): SNHLY, FYNNEI. The CDR3 totals 14 residues. V was clipped by 5 bases and J by 0 bases, with 11 bases between them. In DNA form, the CDR3 reads TGTGCCAGCAGTATGGGCTCCGCCTCCTACGAGCAGTACTTC. This gives the protein CASSMGSASYEQYF.

The chain is built from TRBV5-4 and TRBJ2-5; 9 bases map to TRBD1. Per germline, CDR1 SGHNT and CDR2 YYREEE (reference sequence). Trimming removed 3 bases from V and 5 bases from J; junction bases left unmatched: 8. The CDR3 extends over 15 amino acids. The CDR3 DNA sequence: TGTGCCAGCAGCTCCCGGGACAGGGTGTACGAGACCCAGTACTTC. Translation gives CASSSRDRVYETQYF.

This chain connects TRBV29-1 to TRBJ1-1, with D maybe TRBD1 (6 bases). V lost 7 bases, J lost 1 base, and 10 bases lay in between. The CDR3 consists of 12 residues. Looked up from germline, CDR1 is SQVTM and CDR2 is ANQGSEA. The CDR3 sequence is CSAGHQNTEAFF. The CDR3 nucleotides are TGCAGCGCGGGACACCAGAACACTGAAGCTTTCTTT.

The chain combines TRBV5-1 with TRBJ1-3; D is ambiguous. The germline V gene has CDR1 SGHRS and CDR2 YFSETQ. Trimming removed 1 base from V and 2 bases from J, with 10 bases in between. CDR3 length: 15 amino acids. DNA for the CDR3: TGCGCCAGCAGCTTGACCGGCGGACCTGGAAACACCATATATTTT. This sequence encodes CASSLTGGPGNTIYF.

This chain uses TRBV30 with TRBJ2-1, with D tentatively TRBD2 (5 bases). The V gene's germline CDR1 is GTSNPN and CDR2 SVGIG (reference sequence). V was clipped by 2 bases and J by 0 bases, with 8 bases between them. CDR3 length equals 14 residues. The CDR3 DNA is TGTGCCTGGAGTAGCGGAAGCTCCTACAATGAGCAGTTCTTC. Its protein product is CAWSSGSSYNEQFF.

The chain has TRBV5-1 and TRBJ2-2, with TRBD2 matching over 10 bases. Germline V gene data show CDR1 as SGHRS and CDR2 as YFSETQ. The ends lost 9 bases at V and 6 bases at J; junction bases unmatched: 11. The CDR3 runs to 15 residues. The CDR3 is CATRTSGDWAGELFF. The CDR3, as DNA: TGCGCCACCCGAACTAGCGGGGACTGGGCCGGGGAGCTGTTTTTT. The whole variable domain, filled in from reference TRBV5-1 and TRBJ2-2, reads KAGVTQTPRYLIKTRGQQVTLSCSPISGHRSVSWYQQTPGQGLQFLFEYFSETQRNKGNFPGRFSGRQFSNSRSEMNVSTLELGDSALYLCATRTSGDWAGELFFGEGSRLTVL.

The rearrangement links TRBV7-9 to TRBJ2-6; a weak D match, TRBD1 (5 bases). The CDR3 extends over 18 amino acids. Germline V gene lookup returns CDR1 SEHNR and CDR2 FQNEAQ (reference sequence). Trimming took 0 bases from V and 4 from J, leaving 16 bases between them. This CDR3 reads CASSLAQGARFGANVLTF. CDR3 DNA: TGTGCCAGCAGCTTAGCGCAAGGGGCCCGGTTCGGGGCCAACGTCCTGACTTTC.

This chain uses TRBV6-2 or TRBV6-3 with TRBJ1-6; 7 bases are a match to TRBD1. V was pared by 5 bases and J by 6 bases, with 10 bases of the junction left unmatched. Germline CDR1 reads MNHEY; CDR2 reads SVGEGT. This CDR3 region has 16 residues. The CDR3 loop reads CASSDTGTAVNSPLHF. In nucleotides, the CDR3 is TGTGCCAGCAGTGACACCGGGACAGCAGTTAATTCACCCCTCCACTTT.